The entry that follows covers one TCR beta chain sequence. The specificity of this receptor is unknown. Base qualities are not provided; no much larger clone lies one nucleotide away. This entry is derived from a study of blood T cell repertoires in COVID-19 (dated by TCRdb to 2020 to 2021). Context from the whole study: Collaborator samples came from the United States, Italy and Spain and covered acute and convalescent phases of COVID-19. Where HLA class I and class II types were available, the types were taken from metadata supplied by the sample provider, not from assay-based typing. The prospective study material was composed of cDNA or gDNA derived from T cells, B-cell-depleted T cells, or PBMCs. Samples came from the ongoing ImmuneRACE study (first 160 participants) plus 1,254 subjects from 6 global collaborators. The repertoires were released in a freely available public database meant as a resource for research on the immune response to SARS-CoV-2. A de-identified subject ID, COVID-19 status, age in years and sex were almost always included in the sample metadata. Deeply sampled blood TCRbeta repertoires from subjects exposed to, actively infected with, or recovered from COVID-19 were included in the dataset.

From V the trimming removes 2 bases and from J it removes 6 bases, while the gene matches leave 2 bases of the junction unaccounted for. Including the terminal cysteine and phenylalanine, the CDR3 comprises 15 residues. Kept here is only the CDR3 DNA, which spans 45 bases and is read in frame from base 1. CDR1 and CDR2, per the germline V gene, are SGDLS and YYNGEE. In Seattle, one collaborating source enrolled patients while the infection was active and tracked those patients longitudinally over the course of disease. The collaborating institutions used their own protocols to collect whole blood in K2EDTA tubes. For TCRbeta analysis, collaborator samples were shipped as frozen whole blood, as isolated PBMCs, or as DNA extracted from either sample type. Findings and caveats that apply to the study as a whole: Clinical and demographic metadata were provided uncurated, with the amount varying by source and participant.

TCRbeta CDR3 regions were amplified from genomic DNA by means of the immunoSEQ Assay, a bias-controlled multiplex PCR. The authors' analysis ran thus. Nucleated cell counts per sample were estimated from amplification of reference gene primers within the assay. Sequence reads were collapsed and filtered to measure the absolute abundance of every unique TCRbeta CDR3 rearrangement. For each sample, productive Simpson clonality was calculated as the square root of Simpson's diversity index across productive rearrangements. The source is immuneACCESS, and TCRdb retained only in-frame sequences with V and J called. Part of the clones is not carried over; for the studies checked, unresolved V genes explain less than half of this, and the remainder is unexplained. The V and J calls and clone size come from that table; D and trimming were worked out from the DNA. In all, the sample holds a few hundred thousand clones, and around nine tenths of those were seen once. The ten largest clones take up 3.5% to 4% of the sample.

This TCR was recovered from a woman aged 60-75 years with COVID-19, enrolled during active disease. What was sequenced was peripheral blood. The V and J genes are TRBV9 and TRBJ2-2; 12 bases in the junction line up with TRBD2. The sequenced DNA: TGTGCCAGCAGCGTTCTAGCGGGGGGGCCCGGGGAGCTGTTTTTT. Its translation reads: CASSVLAGGPGELFF.